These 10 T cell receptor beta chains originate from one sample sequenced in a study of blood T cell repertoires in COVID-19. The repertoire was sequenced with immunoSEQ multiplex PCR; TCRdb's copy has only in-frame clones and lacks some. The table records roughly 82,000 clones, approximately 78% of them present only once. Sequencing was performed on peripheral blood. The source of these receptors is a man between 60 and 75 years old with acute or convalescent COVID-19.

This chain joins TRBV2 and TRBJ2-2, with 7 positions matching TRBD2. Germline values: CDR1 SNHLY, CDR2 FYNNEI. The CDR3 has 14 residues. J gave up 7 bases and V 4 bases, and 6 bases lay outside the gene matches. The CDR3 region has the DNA TGTGCCAGCAGTGCCAGCGGGAAGGTCGGGGAGCTGTTTTTT. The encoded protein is CASSASGKVGELFF.

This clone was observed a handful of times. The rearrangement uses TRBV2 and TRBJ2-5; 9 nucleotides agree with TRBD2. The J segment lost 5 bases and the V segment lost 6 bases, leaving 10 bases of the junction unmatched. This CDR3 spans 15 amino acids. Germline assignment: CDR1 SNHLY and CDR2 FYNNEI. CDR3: CASRQNGLATETQYF. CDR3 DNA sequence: TGTGCCAGCAGGCAAAACGGACTAGCGACGGAGACCCAGTACTTC. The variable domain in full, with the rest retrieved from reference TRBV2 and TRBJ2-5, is EPEVTQTPSHQVTQMGQEVILRCVPISNHLYFYWYRQILGQKVEFLVSFYNNEISEKSEIFDDQFSVERPDGSNFTLKIRSTKLEDSAMYFCASRQNGLATETQYFGPGTRLLVL.

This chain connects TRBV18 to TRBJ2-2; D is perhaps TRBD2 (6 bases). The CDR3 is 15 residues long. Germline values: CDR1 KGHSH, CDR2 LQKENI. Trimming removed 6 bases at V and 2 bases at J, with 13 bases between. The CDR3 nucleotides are TGTGCCAGCTCCCGGACTACTCTTAACACCGGGGAGCTGTTTTTT. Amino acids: CASSRTTLNTGELFF.

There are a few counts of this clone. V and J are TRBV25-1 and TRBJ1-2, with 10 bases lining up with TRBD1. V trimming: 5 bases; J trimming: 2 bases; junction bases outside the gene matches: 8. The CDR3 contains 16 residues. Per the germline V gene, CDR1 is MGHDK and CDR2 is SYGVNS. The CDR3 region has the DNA TGTGCCAGCAGTAAAAAAGAGGGACAGGGGAACTATGGCTACACCTTC. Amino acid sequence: CASSKKEGQGNYGYTF.

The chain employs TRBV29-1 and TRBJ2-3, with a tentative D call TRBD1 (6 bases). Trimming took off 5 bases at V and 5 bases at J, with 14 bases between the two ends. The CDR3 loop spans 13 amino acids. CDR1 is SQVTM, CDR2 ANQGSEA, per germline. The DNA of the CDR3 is TGCAGCGTTCCTGGACAGATGGGAGATACGCAGTATTTT. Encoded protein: CSVPGQMGDTQYF.

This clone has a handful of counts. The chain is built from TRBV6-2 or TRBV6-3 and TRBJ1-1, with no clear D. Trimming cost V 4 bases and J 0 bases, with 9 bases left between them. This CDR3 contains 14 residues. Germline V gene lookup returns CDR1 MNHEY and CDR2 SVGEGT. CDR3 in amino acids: CASSSPGLNTEAFF. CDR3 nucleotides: TGTGCCAGCAGTTCTCCCGGGTTGAACACTGAAGCTTTCTTT.

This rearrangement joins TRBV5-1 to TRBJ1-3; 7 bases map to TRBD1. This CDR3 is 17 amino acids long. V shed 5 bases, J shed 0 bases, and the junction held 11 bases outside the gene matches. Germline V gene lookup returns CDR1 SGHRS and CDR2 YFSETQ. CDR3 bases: TGCGCCAGCAGATCGACAGGGCTCCGCGACTCTGGAAACACCATATATTTT. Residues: CASRSTGLRDSGNTIYF.

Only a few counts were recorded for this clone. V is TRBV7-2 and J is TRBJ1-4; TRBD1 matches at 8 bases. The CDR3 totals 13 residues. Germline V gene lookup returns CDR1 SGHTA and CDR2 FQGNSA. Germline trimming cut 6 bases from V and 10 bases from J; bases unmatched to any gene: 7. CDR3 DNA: TGTGCCAGCAGGAACAGGGGGAGGGGAAAACTGTTTTTT. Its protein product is CASRNRGRGKLFF.

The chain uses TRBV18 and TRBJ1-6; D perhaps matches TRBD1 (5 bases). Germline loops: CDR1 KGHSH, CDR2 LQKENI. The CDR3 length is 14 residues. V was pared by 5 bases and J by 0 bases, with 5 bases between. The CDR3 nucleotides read TGTGCCAGCTCAGACAGCTCCTATAATTCACCCCTCCACTTT. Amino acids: CASSDSSYNSPLHF.

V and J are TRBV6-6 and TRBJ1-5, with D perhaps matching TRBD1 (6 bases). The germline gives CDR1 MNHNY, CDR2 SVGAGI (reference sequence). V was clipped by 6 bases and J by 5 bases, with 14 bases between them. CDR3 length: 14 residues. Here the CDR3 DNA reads TGTGCCAGCAGATTAGACAGGATGGATCAGCCCCAGCATTTT. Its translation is CASRLDRMDQPQHF.